The present entry profiles one T cell receptor (beta chain) with its context. The antigen remains undetermined. The CDR3 is made up of 16 amino acids. Germline loops: CDR1 SEHNR, CDR2 FQNEAQ (reference sequence). Trimming shortened V by 1 base and J by 0 bases, and 9 bases separated the two germline ends. Once RNA had been extracted, it was reverse transcribed into cDNA to act as the sequencing template. Data came from immunoSEQ multiplex PCR; TCRdb stores just in-frame clones and leaves some out. The sample carries about 110,000 clones, 59% recorded once. The source of the sample is a study of CD8+ T cells in alopecia areata. Study-level findings and limits: Scalp sequencing also captures normal skin's resident alphabeta T cells. Elevated clonality characterized lesional scalp relative to normal scalp, particularly in alopecia totalis/universalis. Researchers reported that TCR sharing among patients proved less clear than in mice, possibly HLA-linked.

The specimen sequenced was CD8+ T cells sorted from blood. The genes are TRBV7-9 and TRBJ1-4; the D gene is possibly TRBD1 (5 bases). This TCR was sampled from a human donor in good health. The CDR3 coding sequence is TGTGCCAGCAGCTTAGGAGACAGCGCAACTAATGAAAAACTGTTTTTT. It encodes CASSLGDSATNEKLFF.